This T cell receptor beta chain was sequenced during a study of blood T cell repertoires in COVID-19 (TCRdb year 2020). For the study in its entirety: Collaborator samples came from the United States, Italy and Spain and covered acute and convalescent phases of COVID-19. The samples were drawn from the first 160 participants of the ongoing ImmuneRACE study and from 950 to 1,500 subjects provided by 6 global collaborators. The repertoires were released in a freely available public database meant as a resource for research on the immune response to SARS-CoV-2. Deeply sampled blood TCRbeta repertoires from subjects exposed to, actively infected with, or recovered from COVID-19 were included in the dataset. HLA class I and class II types, where available, came from metadata supplied by the sample provider rather than from assay-based typing. The material from the prospective study consisted of cDNA or gDNA derived from T cells, B-cell-depleted T cells, or PBMCs. Nearly every sample came with metadata listing a de-identified subject ID, COVID-19 status, age in years and sex. What the authors observed across the whole study: The amount of clinical and demographic metadata varied by source and participant and was provided uncurated.

For this clone: Its cognate antigen has yet to be identified. The record has no base qualities; no much larger clone is one base away.

TCRbeta CDR3 regions were amplified from genomic DNA using the immunoSEQ Assay, a bias-controlled multiplex PCR. Processing in the source paper ran as follows. Nucleated cell counts per sample were estimated from amplification of reference gene primers within the assay. To quantify the absolute abundance of each unique TCRbeta CDR3 rearrangement, sequence reads were collapsed and filtered. For each sample, productive Simpson clonality was calculated as the square root of Simpson's diversity index across productive rearrangements. TCRdb carries this immuneACCESS record with in-frame sequences only. Its versions omit some clonotypes, under half of them owing to an unresolved V gene in the studies checked, with the rest unexplained. D and trimming come from the DNA, and the V and J calls and clone size come from that table. For this sample the table gives 200,000 to 250,000 clones, of which 70% to 90% were detected only once. Of the sample, about a tenth falls within the top ten clones.

At one collaborating source in Seattle, patients were enrolled during active infection and were followed longitudinally through the course of disease. Collaborating institutions collected whole blood in K2EDTA tubes following their own protocols. For TCRbeta analysis, collaborators shipped samples as frozen whole blood, isolated PBMCs, or DNA extracted from either of those sample types. The CDR3, cysteine through valine, is 12 amino acids long. CDR3 DNA is the only sequence kept; it has 36 bases, read in frame from the first base. The CDR1 and CDR2 encoded by the germline V gene are MNHEY and SVGAGI. Germline trimming: 4 bases from V, 6 bases from J; junction bases outside gene matches: 0.

The sample consisted of peripheral blood. The chain was built from TRBV6-5 and TRBJ2-7; 10 central nucleotides agree with TRBD1. The receptor comes from a woman in her 50s with COVID-19, enrolled during active disease. The nucleotides read TGTGCCAGCAGTTGGGACAGGGGCGAGCAGTACGTC. It is translated as CASSWDRGEQYV.